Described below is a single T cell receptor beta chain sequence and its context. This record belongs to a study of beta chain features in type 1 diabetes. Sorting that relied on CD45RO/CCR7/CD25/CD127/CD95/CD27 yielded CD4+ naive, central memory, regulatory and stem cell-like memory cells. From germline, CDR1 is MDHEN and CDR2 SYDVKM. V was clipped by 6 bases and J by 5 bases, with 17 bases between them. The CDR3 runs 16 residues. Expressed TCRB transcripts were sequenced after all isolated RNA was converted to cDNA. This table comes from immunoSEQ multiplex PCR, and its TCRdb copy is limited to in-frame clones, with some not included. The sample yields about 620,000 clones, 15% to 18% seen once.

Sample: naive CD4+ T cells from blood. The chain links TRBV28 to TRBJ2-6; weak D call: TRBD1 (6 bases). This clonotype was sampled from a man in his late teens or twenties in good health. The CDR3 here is CASSAQGAVWANVLTF. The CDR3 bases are TGTGCCAGCAGCGCACAGGGCGCGGTGTGGGCCAACGTCCTGACTTTC.